This passage covers 5 T cell receptor beta chains from one sample sequenced in a study of blood T cells in healthy people across ages (dated by TCRdb to between 2015 and 2017). The method behind the library was 5' RACE. The sequencing machine was an Illumina HiSeq 2500. A second roughly 6 to 12 cycle PCR used a sample-barcoded 5' primer and a J-beta primer mix. TCRdb applied fastp at Q25 and MiXCR to the public reads, then kept only in-frame beta chains. Every CDR3 protein is listed once, alongside the most common genes and DNA of its rows. The sample profile shows about 620,000 distinct CDR3 sequences; roughly half of them were found once. The ten largest clones represent roughly 13% of the sample. The sequenced sample was blood. These receptors came from a woman older than 75 in good health.

This clonotype was counted at least ten times. The chain recombines TRBV12-3 or TRBV12-4 with TRBJ2-4; tentatively, D is TRBD1 (5 bases). V was cut by 2 bases and J by 0 bases, with 11 bases left in between. CDR3 length: 16 amino acids. This CDR3 reads CASSLRVGLAKNIQYF. The CDR3 DNA sequence: TGTGCCAGCAGTTTACGGGTGGGGCTAGCCAAAAACATTCAGTACTTC.

This clonotype was detected ten times or more. The rearrangement joins TRBV4-1 to TRBJ2-5; D ambiguous. Trimming pared 2 bases from V and 4 bases from J, leaving 11 bases between. Germline CDR1 reads MGHRA; CDR2 reads YSYEKL. The CDR3 is 14 residues long. CDR3 sequence (DNA): TGCGCCAGCAGCCAATTTGGTTCCGGAGAGACCCAGTACTTC. Translated: CASSQFGSGETQYF.

J is TRBJ2-4 and V is TRBV10-3; 7 bases align to TRBD1. The J call may be faulty, since TRBJ2-7 better matches the DNA end. This CDR3 comprises 13 residues. Germline CDR1 ENHRY, CDR2 SYGVKD. The chain's CDR3 is CATTTGNGYEQYF. The DNA of the CDR3 is TGTGCCACCACGACAGGGAACGGGTACGAGCAGTACTTC.

The V and J genes are TRBV28 and TRBJ2-1; a weak D match, TRBD2 (5 bases). V was shortened by 3 bases and J by 6 bases, with 15 bases between the two germline ends. CDR1 and CDR2 (germline): MDHEN, SYDVKM. The CDR3 extends over 15 amino acids. The CDR3 bases are TGTGCCAGCAGTTTGGCGTCTAGCCGACTCAATGAGCAGTTCTTC. Protein: CASSLASSRLNEQFF.

V gene TRBV3-1 combines with J gene TRBJ2-7, with 9 nucleotides matching TRBD2. This CDR3 has 16 residues. CDR1 is LGHDT, CDR2 YNNKEL, per germline (reference sequence). The J segment lost 4 bases and the V segment lost 1 base, leaving 8 bases of the junction unmatched. CDR3 nucleotide sequence: TGTGCCAGCAGCCAAGGGATAAGCGGGAGGACATACGAGCAGTACTTC. Its translation: CASSQGISGRTYEQYF.